The 21 T cell receptor beta chains in this list originate from one sample, sequenced in a study of neurological immune-mediated disorders. TCRdb independently ran MiXCR on the 5' RACE reads; one entry per CDR3 protein. The sample holds roughly 62,000 distinct CDR3 sequences, 10% to 12% seen once. The sequencing sample was made of PBMCs. The receptors here all came from a man aged 55 to 69 in good health.

This clonotype was found many times. The chain joins TRBV3-1 to TRBJ2-6; D remains ambiguous. CDR1 is LGHDT, CDR2 YNNKEL, per germline (reference sequence). The V end lost 3 bases, the J end lost 4 bases, and 10 bases lay between the germline ends. The CDR3 spans 15 residues. As DNA, the CDR3 is TGTGCCAGCAGCCATGAGGCCTGGGGGGCCAACGTCCTGACTTTC. It codes for CASSHEAWGANVLTF.

At least ten counts were recorded for this clonotype. The rearrangement links TRBV12-3 or TRBV12-4 to TRBJ2-5; D unclear. This CDR3 has 13 residues. V was pared by 5 bases and J by 2 bases, with 9 bases between. The CDR3 is CASSIHQQETQYF. The CDR3 DNA reads as TGTGCCAGCAGTATCCACCAACAAGAGACCCAGTACTTC.

In this sample, this clonotype turned up many times. The chain couples TRBV7-8 to TRBJ2-2; 11 nucleotides agree with TRBD2. The V gene end was trimmed by 6 bases and the J gene end by 1 base; junction bases not matched to a gene: 4. The CDR3 loop spans 16 amino acids. The germline V gene encodes CDR1 SGHVS and CDR2 FQNEAQ. The CDR3 region has the DNA TGTGCCAGCAGGCCTAGCGGGGGGCTGAACACCGGGGAGCTGTTTTTT. Translation gives CASRPSGGLNTGELFF. Complete variable domain (other parts from reference TRBV7-8 and TRBJ2-2): GAGVSQSPRYKVAKRGQDVALRCDPISGHVSLFWYQQALGQGPEFLTYFQNEAQLDKSGLPSDRFFAERPEGSVSTLKIQRTQQEDSAVYLCASRPSGGLNTGELFFGEGSRLTVL.

This clonotype occurred a few times. The chain employs TRBV6-5 and TRBJ1-2, with a weak D call TRBD1 (6 bases). This CDR3 comprises 14 residues. The V gene's germline CDR1 is MNHEY and CDR2 SVGAGI. The V gene lost 3 bases and the J gene lost 4 bases, with 12 bases spanning the gap. The CDR3 DNA sequence: TGTGCCAGCAGTTATCTTGGACAGCCCTATGGCTACACCTTC. It is translated as CASSYLGQPYGYTF.

This clonotype was observed at least ten times. Here the CDR3 reads CASSPGGGNIQYF. The CDR3 nucleotides are TGTGCCAGCAGCCCGGGGGGTGGAAACATTCAGTACTTC. This chain uses TRBV7-2 with TRBJ2-4; 7 positions agree with TRBD2. The CDR3 spans 13 residues. Germline CDR1 reads SGHTA; CDR2 reads FQGNSA. J lost 6 bases, V lost 5 bases, and 4 bases had no gene match.

Ten or more counts support this clonotype. A junction boundary mismatches the germline segment, possibly from a read error. This sequence joins TRBV27 and TRBJ1-1; 7 nucleotides match TRBD1. Germline V gives CDR1 MNHEY, CDR2 SMNVEV (reference sequence). The CDR3 covers 15 residues. The CDR3 DNA follows: TGTGCCAACAGTGGGACAGACCCTATGAACACTGAAGCTTTCTTT. Its protein product is CANSGTDPMNTEAFF.

This clonotype was observed many times. CDR3 DNA: TGTGCCAGCAGCGAGCGGACAGGGCGGATCAATGAGCAGTTCTTC. It is translated as CASSERTGRINEQFF. The rearrangement links TRBV9 to TRBJ2-1; 8 bases are shared with TRBD1. V shed 3 bases, J shed 6 bases, and the junction held 8 bases outside the gene matches. Looked up from germline, CDR1 is SGDLS and CDR2 is YYNGEE. The CDR3 has 15 residues.

This clonotype has ten or more counts. The rearrangement joins TRBV12-3 or TRBV12-4 to TRBJ1-2; D gene uncertain. The CDR3 runs to 12 residues. Trimming stripped 7 bases from V and 8 bases from J, with 14 bases between. In nucleotides, the CDR3 is TGTGCCAGCACCGACATTACGCTCGGCTACACCTTC. It translates to CASTDITLGYTF.

Ten or more counts support this clonotype. This chain joins TRBV14 and TRBJ2-7; tentatively, D is TRBD2 (6 bases). The length of the CDR3 is 16 residues. V lost 0 bases to trimming and J lost 2 bases, with 14 bases between them. From germline, CDR1 is SGHDN and CDR2 FVKESK. The CDR3 DNA sequence: TGTGCCAGCAGCCAAGAAGAGGAGGGACTTGCCTACGAGCAGTACTTC. Translated: CASSQEEEGLAYEQYF.

This clonotype showed up many times. The gene calls are TRBV29-1 and TRBJ2-7; 7 nucleotides match TRBD2. The CDR3 totals 13 residues. Trimming removed 4 bases from V and 0 bases from J; junction bases left unmatched: 3. Germline CDR1 and CDR2: SQVTM and ANQGSEA. The CDR3 sequence: CSVGGGFSYEQYF. DNA for the CDR3: TGCAGCGTTGGGGGGGGTTTCTCCTACGAGCAGTACTTC.

This clonotype was observed many times. The genes are TRBV6-6 and TRBJ1-2; TRBD1 matches 7 bases. The CDR3 has 17 residues. CDR1 MNHNY and CDR2 SVGAGI come from the germline V gene (reference sequence). The trim removed 2 bases at V and 2 bases at J, leaving 11 bases unmatched. CDR3 sequence (DNA): TGTGCCAGCAGTTACCCCATCGCGGACAGGCCCAACTATGGCTACACCTTC. Encoded protein: CASSYPIADRPNYGYTF.

This chain links TRBV7-6 with TRBJ2-3; 9 bases map to TRBD2. The CDR3 extends over 15 amino acids. CDR1 is SGHVS and CDR2 is FNYEAQ in the germline V gene. Trimming took 2 bases from V and 2 from J; bases not matched to a gene: 2. In nucleotides, the CDR3 is TGTGCCAGCAGCTTAACTAGCGGGCTCACAGATACGCAGTATTTT. It yields the protein CASSLTSGLTDTQYF.

There are many counts of this clonotype. The chain employs TRBV5-1 and TRBJ2-6; D not resolved. This CDR3 has 15 residues. The germline V and J ends were trimmed by 3 bases and 0 bases, with 7 bases remaining between them. CDR1 and CDR2 from the germline V gene are SGHRS and YFSETQ. In DNA, the CDR3 is TGCGCCAGCAGCTCCGGGTCCTCTGGGGCCAACGTCCTGACTTTC. It translates to CASSSGSSGANVLTF.

CDR3 protein: CASSASGWGYTF. The CDR3 DNA reads as TGTGCCAGCAGCGCCTCAGGGTGGGGCTACACCTTC. The chain recombines TRBV9 with TRBJ1-2; maybe TRBD1 (5 bases). Germline CDR1 and CDR2: SGDLS and YYNGEE. The CDR3 spans 12 residues. Trimming removed 3 bases from V and 8 bases from J, with 11 bases in between.

There are a few counts of this clonotype. The V call is TRBV7-8, the J call TRBJ2-7, with D perhaps matching TRBD2 (6 bases). With 3 bases removed from V and 3 bases from J, the gap between germline ends came to 15 bases. The germline V gene has CDR1 SGHVS and CDR2 FQNEAQ. This CDR3 contains 15 residues. CDR3 sequence: CASSFGGPNSYEQYF. The CDR3 region has the DNA TGTGCCAGCAGCTTCGGGGGACCGAATAGCTACGAGCAGTACTTC.

This clonotype was seen many times. The chain has TRBV20-1 and TRBJ2-5; no clear D gene. The CDR3 covers 13 residues. Trimming left V 3 bases short and J 5 bases short, with 13 bases between. CDR1 and CDR2 from the germline V gene are DFQATT and SNEGSKA (reference sequence). CDR3 residues: CSARVPVLETQYF. The CDR3 DNA reads as TGCAGTGCTAGGGTGCCCGTTTTGGAGACCCAGTACTTC.

This clonotype was observed at least ten times. This chain links TRBV9 with TRBJ1-6; D call uncertain. CDR1 is SGDLS and CDR2 is YYNGEE in the germline V gene. The CDR3 runs to 15 residues. V shed 3 bases and J shed 0 bases, with 7 bases lying between them. CDR3 nucleotide sequence: TGTGCCAGCAGCGCAGCTAGCTCCTATAATTCACCCCTCCACTTT. Its translation: CASSAASSYNSPLHF.

In this sample, this clonotype turned up many times. The chain employs TRBV12-3 or TRBV12-4 and TRBJ1-1; D is unresolved. The CDR3 contains 14 residues. Trimming cost V 2 bases and J 4 bases, with 11 bases left between them. Here the CDR3 DNA reads TGTGCCAGCAGTTTATTTGGTAGAGGCACTGAAGCTTTCTTT. This gives the protein CASSLFGRGTEAFF.

This clonotype was seen many times. The CDR3 spells CASSLTGAGTEAFF. In DNA, the CDR3 is TGTGCCAGCAGCTTGACAGGGGCGGGCACTGAAGCTTTCTTT. The chain recombines TRBV5-8 with TRBJ1-1, with 7 nucleotides matching TRBD1. V gave up 1 base and J gave up 4 bases; unmatched junction bases: 4. Germline lookup yields CDR1 SGHTS and CDR2 YDEGEE. The CDR3 extends over 14 amino acids. The whole variable domain, filled in from reference TRBV5-8 and TRBJ1-1, reads EAGVTQSPTHLIKTRGQQATLRCSPISGHTSVYWYQQALGLGLQFLLWYDEGEERNRGNFPPRFSGRQFPNYSSELNVNALELEDSALYLCASSLTGAGTEAFFGQGTRLTVV.

This clonotype was detected many times. CDR3 nucleotide sequence: TGCGCCAGCAGCTTGGACGATGACAATGGCTACACCTTC. Its translation: CASSLDDDNGYTF. J is TRBJ1-2 and V is TRBV5-1; D ambiguous. The CDR3 covers 13 residues. Germline assignment: CDR1 SGHRS and CDR2 YFSETQ. Trimming removed 0 bases from V and 6 bases from J, with 9 bases in between. The variable domain in full, completed from reference TRBV5-1 and TRBJ1-2, reads KAGVTQTPRYLIKTRGQQVTLSCSPISGHRSVSWYQQTPGQGLQFLFEYFSETQRNKGNFPGRFSGRQFSNSRSEMNVSTLELGDSALYLCASSLDDDNGYTFGSGTRLTVV.

Ten or more counts support this clonotype. V and J are TRBV5-1 and TRBJ1-4; maybe TRBD1 (5 bases). V was cut by 4 bases and J by 10 bases, with 14 bases left in between. Germline values: CDR1 SGHRS, CDR2 YFSETQ. The CDR3 length is 13 residues. The DNA for the CDR3 is TGCGCCAGCAGCGAGGACACCGGGGTAAAACTGTTTTTT. Protein sequence: CASSEDTGVKLFF.